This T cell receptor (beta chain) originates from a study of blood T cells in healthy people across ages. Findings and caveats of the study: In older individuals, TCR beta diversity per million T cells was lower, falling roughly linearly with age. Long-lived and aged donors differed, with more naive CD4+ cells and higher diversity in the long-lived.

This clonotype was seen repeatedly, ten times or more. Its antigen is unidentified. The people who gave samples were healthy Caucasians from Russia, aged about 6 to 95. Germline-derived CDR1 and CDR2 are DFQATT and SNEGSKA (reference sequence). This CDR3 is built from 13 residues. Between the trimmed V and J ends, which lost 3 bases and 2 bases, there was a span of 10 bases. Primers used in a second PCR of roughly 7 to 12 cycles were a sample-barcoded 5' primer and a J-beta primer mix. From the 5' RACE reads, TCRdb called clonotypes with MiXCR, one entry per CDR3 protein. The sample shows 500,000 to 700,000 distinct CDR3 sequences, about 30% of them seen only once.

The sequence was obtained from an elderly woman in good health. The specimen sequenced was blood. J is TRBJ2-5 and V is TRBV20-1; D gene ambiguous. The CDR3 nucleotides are TGCAGTGCTAGTGGTTGGTCGCAAGAGACCCAGTACTTC. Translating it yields CSASGWSQETQYF.